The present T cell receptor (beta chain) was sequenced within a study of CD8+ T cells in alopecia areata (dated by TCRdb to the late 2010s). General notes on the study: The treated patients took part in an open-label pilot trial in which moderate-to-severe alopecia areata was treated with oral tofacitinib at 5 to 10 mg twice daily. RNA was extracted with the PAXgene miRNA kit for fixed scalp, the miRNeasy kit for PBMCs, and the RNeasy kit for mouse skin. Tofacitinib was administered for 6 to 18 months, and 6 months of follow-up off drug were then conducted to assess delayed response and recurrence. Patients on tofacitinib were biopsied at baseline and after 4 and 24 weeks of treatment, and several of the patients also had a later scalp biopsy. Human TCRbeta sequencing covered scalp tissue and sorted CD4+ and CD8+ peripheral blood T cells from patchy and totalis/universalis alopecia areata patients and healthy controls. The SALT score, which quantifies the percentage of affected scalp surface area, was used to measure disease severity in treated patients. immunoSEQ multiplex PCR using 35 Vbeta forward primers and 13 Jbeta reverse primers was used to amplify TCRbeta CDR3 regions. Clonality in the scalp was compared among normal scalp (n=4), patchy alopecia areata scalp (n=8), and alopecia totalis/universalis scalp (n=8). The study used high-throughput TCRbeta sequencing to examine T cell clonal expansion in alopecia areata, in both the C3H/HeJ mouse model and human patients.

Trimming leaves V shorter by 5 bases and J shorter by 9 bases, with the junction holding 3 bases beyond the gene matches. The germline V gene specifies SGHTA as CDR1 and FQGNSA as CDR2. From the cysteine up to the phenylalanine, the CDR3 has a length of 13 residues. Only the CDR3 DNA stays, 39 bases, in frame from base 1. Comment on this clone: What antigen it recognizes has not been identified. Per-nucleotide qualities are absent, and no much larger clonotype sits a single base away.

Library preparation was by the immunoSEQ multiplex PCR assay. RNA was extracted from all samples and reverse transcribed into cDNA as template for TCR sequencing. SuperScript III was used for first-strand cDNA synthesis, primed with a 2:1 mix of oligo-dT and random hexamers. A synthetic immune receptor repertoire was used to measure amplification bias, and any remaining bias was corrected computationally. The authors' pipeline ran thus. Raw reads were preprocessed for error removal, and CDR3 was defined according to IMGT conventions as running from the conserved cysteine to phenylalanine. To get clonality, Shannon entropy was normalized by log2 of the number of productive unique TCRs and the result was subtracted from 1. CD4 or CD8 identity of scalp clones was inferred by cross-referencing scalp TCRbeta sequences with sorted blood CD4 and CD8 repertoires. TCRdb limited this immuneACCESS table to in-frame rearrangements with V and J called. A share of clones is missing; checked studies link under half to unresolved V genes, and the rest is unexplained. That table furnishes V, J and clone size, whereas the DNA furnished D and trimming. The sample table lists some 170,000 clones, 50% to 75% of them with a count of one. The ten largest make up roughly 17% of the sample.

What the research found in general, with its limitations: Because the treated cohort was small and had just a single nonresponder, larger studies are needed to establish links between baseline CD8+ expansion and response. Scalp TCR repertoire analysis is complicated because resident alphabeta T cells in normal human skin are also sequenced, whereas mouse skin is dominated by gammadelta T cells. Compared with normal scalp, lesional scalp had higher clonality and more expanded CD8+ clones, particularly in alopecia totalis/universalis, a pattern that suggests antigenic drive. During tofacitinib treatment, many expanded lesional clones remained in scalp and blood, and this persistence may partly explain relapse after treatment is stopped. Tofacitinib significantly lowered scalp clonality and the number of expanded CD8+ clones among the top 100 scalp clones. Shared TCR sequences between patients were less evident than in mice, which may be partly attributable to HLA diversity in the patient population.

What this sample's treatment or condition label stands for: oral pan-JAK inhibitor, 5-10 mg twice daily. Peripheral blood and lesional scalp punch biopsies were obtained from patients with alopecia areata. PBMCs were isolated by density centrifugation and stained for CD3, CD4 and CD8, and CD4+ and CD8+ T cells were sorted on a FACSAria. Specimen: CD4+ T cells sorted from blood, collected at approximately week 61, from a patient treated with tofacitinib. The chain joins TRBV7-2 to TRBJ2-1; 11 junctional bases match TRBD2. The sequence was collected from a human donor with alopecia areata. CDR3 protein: CASSAGTSGEQFF. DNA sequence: TGTGCCAGCAGCGCCGGGACTAGCGGTGAGCAGTTCTTC. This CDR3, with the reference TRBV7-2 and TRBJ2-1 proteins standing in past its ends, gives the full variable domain GAGVSQSPSNKVTEKGKDVELRCDPISGHTALYWYRQSLGQGLEFLIYFQGNSAPDKSGLPSDRFSAERTGGSVSTLTIQRTQQEDSAVYLCASSAGTSGEQFFGPGTRLTVL.